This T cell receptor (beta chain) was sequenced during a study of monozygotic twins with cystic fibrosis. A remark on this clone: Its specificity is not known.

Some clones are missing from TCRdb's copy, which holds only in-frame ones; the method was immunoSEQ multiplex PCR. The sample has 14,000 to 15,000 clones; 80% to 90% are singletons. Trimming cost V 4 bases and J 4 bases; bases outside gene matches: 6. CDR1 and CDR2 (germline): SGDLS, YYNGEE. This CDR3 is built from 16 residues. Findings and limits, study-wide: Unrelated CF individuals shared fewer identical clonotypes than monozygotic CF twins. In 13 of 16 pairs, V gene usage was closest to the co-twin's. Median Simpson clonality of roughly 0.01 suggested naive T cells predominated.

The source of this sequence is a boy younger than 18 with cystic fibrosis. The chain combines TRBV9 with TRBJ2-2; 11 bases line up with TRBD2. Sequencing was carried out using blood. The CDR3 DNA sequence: TGTGCCAGCAGCCCATACGGACTAGCGGGCACCGGGGAGCTGTTTTTT. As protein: CASSPYGLAGTGELFF. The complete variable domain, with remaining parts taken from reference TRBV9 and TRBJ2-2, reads DSGVTQTPKHLITATGQRVTLRCSPRSGDLSVYWYQQSLDQGLQFLIQYYNGEERAKGNILERFSAQQFPDLHSELNLSSLELGDSALYFCASSPYGLAGTGELFFGEGSRLTVL.